These T cell receptor beta chains were read from a single sample in a study of blood T cell repertoires in COVID-19. The method was immunoSEQ multiplex PCR; TCRdb's version includes in-frame clones alone and lacks a portion of them. The table lists roughly 250,000 clones, about 89% of them singletons, with around 0.84% in the top ten. The sample consisted of peripheral blood. These receptors were obtained from a man between 25 and 39 years old with acute or convalescent COVID-19. Each CDR3 is given without its conserved first and last residue.

V: TRBV5-1
J: TRBJ1-1
CDR3: ASSSQGAADTEAF

V: TRBV18
J: TRBJ2-3
CDR3: ASSPGGFTDTQY

V: TRBV12-3/TRBV12-4
J: TRBJ1-2
CDR3: ASSLGQVGGYT

V: TRBV18
J: TRBJ1-6
CDR3: ASSRGTGEHLH

V: TRBV20-1
J: TRBJ1-6
CDR3: SASQGQTSPLH

V: TRBV21-1
J: TRBJ1-4
CDR3: ASSFAEKNEKLF

V: TRBV5-5
J: TRBJ1-4
CDR3: ASSMRPGSLLGKLF

V: TRBV7-3
J: TRBJ1-1
CDR3: ASSLDREAAF

V: TRBV11-2
J: TRBJ2-2
CDR3: ASSPPGTGELF

V: TRBV5-1
J: TRBJ2-7
CDR3: ASSLGTGGYEQY

V: TRBV5-8
J: TRBJ1-4
CDR3: ASSSTTVLSSNEKLF

V: TRBV5-5
J: TRBJ2-2
CDR3: ASSLATGTGELF

V: TRBV3-1/TRBV3-2
J: TRBJ2-1
CDR3: ASRRQLEDEQF

V: TRBV5-1
J: TRBJ2-1
CDR3: ASSLNIPGDNEQF

V: TRBV28
J: TRBJ2-2
CDR3: ASSLADLLAGGLEGGELF

V: TRBV6-5
J: TRBJ2-1
CDR3: ASSYSSTSGRYEQF

V: TRBV7-9
J: TRBJ1-2
CDR3: ASSLVPEHPNYGYT

V: TRBV5-1
J: TRBJ1-2
CDR3: ASTRGGYGYT

V: TRBV3-1/TRBV3-2
J: TRBJ2-7
CDR3: ASSQALAGGLEQY

V: TRBV2
J: TRBJ2-7
CDR3: ASIRGIGGEQY

V: TRBV7-9
J: TRBJ1-5
CDR3: ASTQSGGNQPQH

V: TRBV10-2
J: TRBJ2-3
CDR3: ASSEWRDYTQY

V: TRBV9
J: TRBJ1-2
CDR3: ASSVGNEGYT

V: TRBV30
J: TRBJ1-5
CDR3: AWSGSNQPQH

V: TRBV18
J: TRBJ1-1
CDR3: ASSPSGVTFMNTEAF

V: TRBV7-2
J: TRBJ1-5
CDR3: ASSSTDWGISNQPQH

V: TRBV11-2
J: TRBJ2-7
CDR3: ASSPSTGGYEQY

V: TRBV2
J: TRBJ2-5
CDR3: ASRLSGTGGFQETQY

V: TRBV6-2/TRBV6-3
J: TRBJ2-7
CDR3: ASSYTGQGFYEQY

V: TRBV5-4
J: TRBJ1-2
CDR3: ASSLPGQRVYGYT

V: TRBV4-1
J: TRBJ1-1
CDR3: ASSQADRGGGTEAF

V: TRBV5-1
J: TRBJ1-1
CDR3: ASSRTGGMNTEAF

V: TRBV7-2
J: TRBJ2-7
CDR3: ASSPYPRNTPYEQY

V: TRBV9
J: TRBJ2-3
CDR3: ASSVAGFRTDTQY

V: TRBV5-1
J: TRBJ2-3
CDR3: ASSLIQGATDTQY

V: TRBV6-1
J: TRBJ1-6
CDR3: ASSEGTGFGAYSPLH

V: TRBV6-6
J: TRBJ1-1
CDR3: ASSFPRGAGNTEAF

V: TRBV18
J: TRBJ2-5
CDR3: ASSRQGQETQY

V: TRBV19
J: TRBJ2-1
CDR3: ASSTRTSGRYNEQF

V: TRBV6-7
J: TRBJ1-3
CDR3: ASSGECGNTIY

V: TRBV30
J: TRBJ1-4
CDR3: AWGSQGNEKLF

V: TRBV5-1
J: TRBJ2-2
CDR3: ASSSRGPGELF